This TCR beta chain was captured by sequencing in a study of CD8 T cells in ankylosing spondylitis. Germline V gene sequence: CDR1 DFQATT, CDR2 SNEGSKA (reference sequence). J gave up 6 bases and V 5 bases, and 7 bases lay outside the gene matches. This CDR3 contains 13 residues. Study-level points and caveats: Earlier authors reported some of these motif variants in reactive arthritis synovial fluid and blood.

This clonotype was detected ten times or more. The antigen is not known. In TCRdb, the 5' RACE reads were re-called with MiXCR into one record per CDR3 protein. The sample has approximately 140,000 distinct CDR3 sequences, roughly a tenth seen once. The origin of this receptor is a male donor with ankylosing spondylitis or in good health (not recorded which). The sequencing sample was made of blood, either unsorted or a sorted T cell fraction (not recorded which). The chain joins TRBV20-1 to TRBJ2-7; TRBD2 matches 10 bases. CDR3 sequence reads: CSAVPSGSPEQYF. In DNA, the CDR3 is TGCAGTGCTGTGCCTAGCGGGAGCCCCGAGCAGTACTTC.